Shown below are 27 T cell receptor beta chains from a single sample sequenced in a study of blood T cell repertoires in COVID-19. Profiling relied on immunoSEQ multiplex PCR, and the TCRdb table lists in-frame clones only, not all of them. The sample has some 74,000 clones; 70% to 90% are singletons. Sequencing used peripheral blood. These receptors came from a man in his fifties with acute or convalescent COVID-19.

V and J are TRBV6-5 and TRBJ2-5, with 12 bases that match TRBD1. This CDR3 spans 15 amino acids. Germline assignment: CDR1 MNHEY and CDR2 SVGAGI. V gave up 4 bases and J gave up 4 bases; unmatched junction bases: 4. The CDR3 reads CASSSGQGASETQYF. The CDR3 nucleotides read TGTGCCAGCAGTTCGGGACAGGGGGCTTCAGAGACCCAGTACTTC.

The chain links TRBV4-1 to TRBJ2-7; 8 bases map to TRBD2. There are 17 residues in the CDR3. The V segment lost 2 bases and the J segment 6 bases; nucleotides outside the gene matches: 15. The germline V gene has CDR1 MGHRA and CDR2 YSYEKL. CDR3 residues: CASSQFTGGEIPPEQYF. In DNA form, the CDR3 reads TGCGCCAGCAGCCAATTCACGGGAGGGGAGATTCCCCCCGAGCAGTACTTC.

CDR3 bases: TGTGCCAGCAGTTTGGACCTGGACAGAGCAACTAATGAAAAACTGTTTTTT. Protein product: CASSLDLDRATNEKLFF. J is TRBJ1-4 and V is TRBV27; D is perhaps TRBD1 (6 bases). Looked up from germline, CDR1 is MNHEY and CDR2 is SMNVEV (reference sequence). The CDR3 consists of 17 residues. V was pared by 3 bases and J by 0 bases, with 14 bases between.

The rearrangement joins TRBV19 to TRBJ1-2; perhaps TRBD1 as D (6 bases). Germline V gives CDR1 LNHDA, CDR2 SQIVND (reference sequence). This CDR3 contains 13 residues. Between the trimmed V and J ends, which lost 5 bases and 7 bases, there was a span of 14 bases. CDR3 sequence: CASSETGTGGYTF. The CDR3 coding sequence is TGTGCCAGTAGTGAAACAGGGACGGGTGGCTACACCTTC.

The chain uses TRBV5-6 and TRBJ2-3, with D hard to call. In germline, CDR1 is SGHDT, CDR2 YYEEEE. The CDR3 runs to 12 residues. With 0 bases removed from V and 5 bases from J, the gap between germline ends came to 4 bases. Here the CDR3 DNA reads TGTGCCAGCAGCTTGGAGCAAGATACGCAGTATTTT. As protein: CASSLEQDTQYF.

CDR3 sequence (DNA): TGTGCCAGCAGCGTGACAGGGCTCACTGAAGCTTTCTTT. It codes for CASSVTGLTEAFF. The chain joins TRBV11-2 to TRBJ1-1; 7 bases match TRBD1. Trimming cost V 5 bases and J 4 bases; bases outside gene matches: 4. The CDR3 runs 13 residues. CDR1 SGHAT and CDR2 FQNNGV come from the germline V gene.

The chain couples TRBV6-5 to TRBJ2-7; 9 bases match TRBD1. Germline V gene sequence: CDR1 MNHEY, CDR2 SVGAGI. V dropped 5 bases and J dropped 11; count of bases not matched to a gene: 7. The CDR3 contains 12 residues. CDR3 nucleotide sequence: TGTGCCAGCAGTAGGGACAGGGTTCAGGAGTACTTC. This gives the protein CASSRDRVQEYF.

The chain uses TRBV24-1 and TRBJ2-6; TRBD1 agrees at 9 bases. With V trimmed by 4 bases and J by 0 bases, 6 bases remained unmatched. Per germline, CDR1 KGHDR and CDR2 SFDVKD. CDR3 length: 18 residues. This CDR3 is CATSDPGTGPSGANVLTF. The CDR3 DNA follows: TGTGCCACCAGTGACCCCGGGACAGGGCCCTCTGGGGCCAACGTCCTGACTTTC.

In DNA form, the CDR3 reads TGTGCCAGCAACGCCGGGACTAGCGGTCTCAATGAGCAGTTCTTC. Residues: CASNAGTSGLNEQFF. V gene TRBV6-5 combines with J gene TRBJ2-1, with 11 bases fitting TRBD2. The germline CDR1 and CDR2 sequences are MNHEY and SVGAGI. The trim removed 7 bases at V and 6 bases at J, leaving 8 bases unmatched. The CDR3 consists of 15 residues.

For the CDR3, the DNA is TGCAGCGTGAAGGGAGGTACAGGGGAAGGGACTGAAGCTTTCTTT. Its translation is CSVKGGTGEGTEAFF. This sequence joins TRBV29-1 and TRBJ1-1; 7 bases match TRBD1. Germline values: CDR1 SQVTM, CDR2 ANQGSEA. The CDR3 consists of 15 residues. V was clipped by 6 bases and J by 5 bases; unmatched bases: 15. Complete variable domain (other parts from reference TRBV29-1 and TRBJ1-1): SAVISQKPSRDICQRGTSLTIQCQVDSQVTMMFWYRQQPGQSLTLIATANQGSEATYESGFVIDKFPISRPNLTFSTLTVSNMSPEDSSIYLCSVKGGTGEGTEAFFGQGTRLTVV.

The J gene is TRBJ1-6, the V gene TRBV21-1; the table's D gene call, TRBD1, was not cross checked with the DNA. TRBV21-1 is a known pseudogene. The CDR3 is 16 amino acids. CDR3 residues: CASSPLGQKLNSPLHF. Written as DNA, the CDR3 is TGTGCCAGCAGCCCCTTAGGACAGAAACTGAATTCACCCCTCCACTTT.

The V gene is TRBV19, the J gene TRBJ1-2; 8 bases map to TRBD1. The CDR3 has 16 residues. The germline gives CDR1 LNHDA, CDR2 SQIVND (reference sequence). V was pared by 3 bases and J by 4 bases, with 10 bases of the junction left unmatched. DNA of the CDR3: TGTGCCAGTAGTATCCCTTTTACCGGGACAGGCTATGGCTACACCTTC. This codes for CASSIPFTGTGYGYTF.

On this clone: The junction departs from the called germline gene at one end, perhaps through a read error. The CDR3 spells CASSLDRRRLDF. The CDR3 nucleotides are TGTGCCAGCAGCTTAGATAGGCGGAGACTCGACTTC. This chain connects TRBV7-6 to TRBJ2-7; no definite D call. The V gene's germline CDR1 is SGHVS and CDR2 FNYEAQ. The CDR3 contains 12 residues. The variable domain in full, completed from reference TRBV7-6 and TRBJ2-7, reads GAGVSQSPRYKVTKRGQDVALRCDPISGHVSLYWYRQALGQGPEFLTYFNYEAQQDKSGLPNDRFSAERPEGSISTLTIQRTEQRDSAMYRCASSLDRRRLDFGPGTRLTVT.

The chain combines TRBV7-8 with TRBJ2-7; TRBD2 matches 10 bases. V dropped 0 bases and J dropped 4; count of bases not matched to a gene: 3. This CDR3 region has 15 residues. Looked up from germline, CDR1 is SGHVS and CDR2 is FQNEAQ. This CDR3 reads CASSLALAGQYEQYF. CDR3 DNA sequence: TGTGCCAGCAGCTTAGCACTAGCGGGGCAATACGAGCAGTACTTC. Drawing the rest from reference TRBV7-8 and TRBJ2-7, the complete variable domain is GAGVSQSPRYKVAKRGQDVALRCDPISGHVSLFWYQQALGQGPEFLTYFQNEAQLDKSGLPSDRFFAERPEGSVSTLKIQRTQQEDSAVYLCASSLALAGQYEQYFGPGTRLTVT.

The rearrangement joins TRBV7-2 to TRBJ1-2, with TRBD1 matching over 7 bases. This CDR3 is built from 13 residues. Germline V CDR1 and CDR2: SGHTA, FQGNSA. V shed 4 bases and J 8 bases; nucleotides not matched to a gene: 7. The DNA for the CDR3 is TGTGCCAGCAGCTCGACAGGGCGTAGAGGCTACACCTTC. The encoded protein is CASSSTGRRGYTF.

The genes are TRBV2 and TRBJ1-2, with 8 bases lining up with TRBD1. Germline CDR1 SNHLY, CDR2 FYNNEI. The trim removed 4 bases at V and 7 bases at J, leaving 5 bases unmatched. CDR3 length: 13 amino acids. CDR3 amino acids: CASSAQTGVGYTF. The CDR3, as DNA: TGTGCCAGCAGTGCCCAGACAGGGGTTGGCTACACCTTC.

This chain connects TRBV4-1 to TRBJ2-7, with D perhaps matching TRBD2 (6 bases). The CDR3 is made up of 15 amino acids. Trimming removed 1 base from V and 5 bases from J, with 15 bases in between. The germline V gene encodes CDR1 MGHRA and CDR2 YSYEKL. The CDR3 reads CASSQVRPGVDEQYF. The CDR3 coding sequence is TGCGCCAGCAGCCAAGTCAGGCCGGGGGTGGACGAGCAGTACTTC.

This clone was found once. J is TRBJ2-1 and V is TRBV19; D is possibly TRBD2 (5 bases). Germline V gene data show CDR1 as LNHDA and CDR2 as SQIVND (reference sequence). This CDR3 comprises 12 residues. V was cut by 5 bases and J by 7 bases, with 9 bases left in between. CDR3 nucleotides: TGTGCCAGTAGTGACCCGGGAAATGAGCAGTTCTTC. It encodes CASSDPGNEQFF.

This sequence joins TRBV11-2 and TRBJ2-2; TRBD1 aligns across 8 bases. Germline-derived CDR1 and CDR2 are SGHAT and FQNNGV. V was clipped by 5 bases and J by 6 bases; unmatched bases: 11. The CDR3 totals 16 residues. The CDR3 spells CASSPLPGTGSGELFF. The CDR3 DNA is TGTGCCAGCAGCCCTTTACCCGGGACAGGTTCCGGGGAGCTGTTTTTT.

The V call is TRBV21-1, the J call TRBJ1-3; the table names TRBD1, a call not compared with the DNA. TRBV21-1 is assigned pseudogene status. CDR3 length: 18 residues. CDR3 sequence: CASSNNRDSNVSGNTIYF. The DNA for the CDR3 is TGTGCCAGCAGCAACAACCGAGACAGCAACGTCTCTGGAAACACCATATATTTT.

This clone showed up just once. J is TRBJ1-6 and V is TRBV19; TRBD1 is a possible D gene (5 bases). With 5 bases removed from V and 7 bases from J, the gap between germline ends came to 15 bases. Germline V CDR1 and CDR2: LNHDA, SQIVND (reference sequence). The CDR3 runs to 15 residues. The CDR3 DNA reads TGTGCCAGTAGTGCCCAAGCAGGGTTAAATTCACCCCTCCACTTT. Its translation: CASSAQAGLNSPLHF.

The chain is built from TRBV27 and TRBJ1-1; D call uncertain. The germline CDR1 and CDR2 sequences are MNHEY and SMNVEV (reference sequence). The V end was cut by 4 bases, the J end by 2 bases, with 8 bases between. The length of the CDR3 is 13 residues. The CDR3 here is CASSYRPNTEAFF. The CDR3 DNA follows: TGTGCCAGCAGTTACAGACCAAACACTGAAGCTTTCTTT.

The chain links TRBV5-5 to TRBJ1-6, with D possibly TRBD1 on 6 matching bases. Deletions cut 1 base from V and 5 bases from J, with 10 bases between. CDR1 and CDR2 from the germline V gene are SGHKS and YYEKEE (reference sequence). This CDR3 contains 15 residues. CDR3 residues: CASSLFRTDNSPLHF. The CDR3 bases are TGTGCCAGCAGCTTGTTCAGGACAGATAATTCACCCCTCCACTTT.

The chain couples TRBV12-3 or TRBV12-4 to TRBJ1-5; D is ambiguous. The CDR3 length is 13 residues. V was trimmed by 6 bases and J by 0 bases, leaving 6 bases between them. CDR3 nucleotide sequence: TGTGCCAGCAGCCCTTTTAGCAATCAGCCCCAGCATTTT. It translates to CASSPFSNQPQHF.

This chain links TRBV3-1 (or the pseudogene TRBV3-2) with TRBJ1-1; D is possibly TRBD1 (5 bases). This CDR3 has 14 residues. The germline V and J ends were trimmed by 3 bases and 1 base, with 9 bases remaining between them. CDR1 and CDR2 from the germline V gene are LGHDT and YNNKEL (reference sequence). CDR3 loop: CASSHFGQNTEAFF. The CDR3 coding sequence is TGTGCCAGCAGCCATTTTGGACAGAACACTGAAGCTTTCTTT.

The J gene is TRBJ2-5, the V gene TRBV6-1; TRBD1 is a possible D gene (6 bases). The CDR3 extends over 15 amino acids. V lost 0 bases and J lost 3, with 11 bases in between. Germline CDR1 and CDR2: MNHNS and SASEGT. In DNA form, the CDR3 reads TGTGCCAGCAGTGAAGCGGAACAGGGCGAAGAGACCCAGTACTTC. This encodes CASSEAEQGEETQYF.

The J gene is TRBJ1-2, the V gene TRBV21-1; the table's D call, TRBD1, has no DNA check behind it. TRBV21-1 constitutes a pseudogene. This CDR3 is 16 amino acids long. The CDR3: CASSNLLTGDNYGYTF. CDR3 DNA sequence: TGTGCCAGCAGCAATCTACTGACAGGGGACAACTATGGCTACACCTTC.